The 8 T cell receptor beta chains below all came from one sample that was sequenced in a study of T cells in Graves' hyperthyroidism and ophthalmopathy. RNA transcripts were the template for amplifying TCR beta CDR3 regions. TCR CDR3 regions were first amplified by RT-PCR with HTBI primers. TCRdb independently ran MiXCR on the multiplex PCR reads; one entry per CDR3 protein. The profile shows 370,000 or so distinct CDR3 sequences, less than 15% of them singletons. The sequenced sample consisted of blood. Receptors originate from a young man with Graves' hyperthyroidism that later progressed to Graves' ophthalmopathy.

The sample holds many counts of this clonotype. The rearrangement joins TRBV28 to TRBJ1-2; weak D call: TRBD1 (5 bases). The germline V and J ends were trimmed by 6 bases and 8 bases, with 16 bases remaining between them. This CDR3 comprises 13 residues. Germline CDR1 reads MDHEN; CDR2 reads SYDVKM. The CDR3 loop is CASSTYQGNGYTF. The DNA of the CDR3 is TGTGCCAGCAGCACCTATCAGGGTAACGGCTACACCTTC.

V gene TRBV6-1 combines with J gene TRBJ1-5, with TRBD1 as a possible D gene (5 bases). Germline V gene data show CDR1 as MNHNS and CDR2 as SASEGT. This CDR3 region has 16 residues. V gave up 7 bases and J gave up 4 bases, with 20 bases separating them. CDR3 sequence: CASNLDPSWTNQPQHF. CDR3 nucleotides: TGTGCCAGCAATTTAGACCCCTCCTGGACAAATCAGCCCCAGCATTTT.

This clonotype was counted only a few times. The rearrangement joins TRBV12-3 or TRBV12-4 to TRBJ2-3; maybe TRBD2 (5 bases). V lost 1 base, J lost 11 bases, and 13 bases lay in between. This CDR3 is built from 13 residues. In nucleotides, the CDR3 is TGTGCCAGCAGTTTAGGTGTGGCGGGTAAGCAGTATTTT. As protein: CASSLGVAGKQYF.

The sample holds many counts of this clonotype. The rearrangement uses TRBV5-6 and TRBJ1-5; tentative D call: TRBD1 (5 bases). The germline gives CDR1 SGHDT, CDR2 YYEEEE. The CDR3 is made up of 14 amino acids. V gave up 4 bases and J gave up 7 bases, with 15 bases separating them. The CDR3 loop reads CASSQGGGRQPQHF. As DNA, the CDR3 is TGTGCCAGCAGCCAGGGAGGAGGGCGGCAGCCCCAGCATTTT.

In its sample, this clonotype was seen many times. The DNA for the CDR3 is TGCGCCACCCAGACACAACTGAACACTGAAGCTTTCTTT. Residues: CATQTQLNTEAFF. The V gene is TRBV10-2, the J gene TRBJ1-1; D uncertain. The V gene's germline CDR1 is WSHSY and CDR2 SAAADI. Trimming pared 10 bases from V and 0 bases from J, leaving 12 bases between. CDR3 length equals 13 residues.

This clonotype came up once. The chain employs TRBV7-2 and TRBJ2-1, with a possible D match to TRBD2 (6 bases). The CDR3 is made up of 14 amino acids. The V gene's germline CDR1 is SGHTA and CDR2 FQGNSA. V lost 8 bases, J lost 2 bases, and 13 bases lay in between. CDR3 region: CASDGGGAYNEQFF. The CDR3 nucleotides read TGTGCCAGCGATGGCGGAGGGGCCTACAATGAGCAGTTCTTC.

The chain is built from TRBV5-5 and TRBJ1-2, with TRBD1 matching over 9 bases. Germline CDR1 SGHKS, CDR2 YYEKEE (reference sequence). The CDR3 is 15 amino acids. V shed 4 bases and J 3 bases; nucleotides not matched to a gene: 7. Here the CDR3 reads CASSQGQGVDYGYTF. In nucleotides, the CDR3 is TGTGCCAGCAGCCAGGGACAGGGAGTCGACTATGGCTACACCTTC.

This clonotype was seen a handful of times. The J gene is TRBJ1-5, the V gene TRBV15, with D unresolved. Trimming stripped 8 bases from V and 1 base from J, with 21 bases between. The CDR3 contains 17 residues. Germline values: CDR1 LNHNV, CDR2 YYDKDF (reference sequence). CDR3 residues: CATHRGQMGSSNQPQHF. The CDR3 DNA sequence: TGTGCCACCCATAGAGGCCAAATGGGGTCGAGCAATCAGCCCCAGCATTTT.